This T cell receptor beta chain derives from a study of blood T cell repertoires in COVID-19. Study details: Spain, Italy and the United States supplied samples that represented acute and convalescent COVID-19. T cells, B-cell-depleted T cells, or PBMCs supplied cDNA or gDNA.

Seattle patients were enrolled while actively infected and followed longitudinally. The germline V and J ends were trimmed by 2 bases and 3 bases, with 13 bases remaining between them. Germline lookup yields CDR1 SGHDN and CDR2 FVKESK. There are 16 residues in the CDR3. Generated by immunoSEQ multiplex PCR, the TCRdb table keeps only in-frame clones and is missing some. This sample carries around 94,000 clones, 92% of them seen once, and the ten largest clones take approximately 2%. Sequenced: peripheral blood. This chain connects TRBV14 to TRBJ2-2, with D unresolved. This TCR came from a woman aged 45-65 years with COVID-19, enrolled during active disease. DNA of the CDR3: TGTGCCAGCAGCCAAAACGGTTTTATGGACACCGGGGAGCTGTTTTTT. This encodes CASSQNGFMDTGELFF. Full variable domain (remainder filled in from reference TRBV14 and TRBJ2-2): EAGVTQFPSHSVIEKGQTVTLRCDPISGHDNLYWYRRVMGKEIKFLLHFVKESKQDESGMPNNRFLAERTGGTYSTLKVQPAELEDSGVYFCASSQNGFMDTGELFFGEGSRLTVL.